This section outlines one TCR beta chain sequence together with its context. In its sample, this clonotype was seen a few times. The antigen it binds to is not known. Base qualities were left out, and no much larger clone turns up one base away. The treatment or condition label corresponds to: live attenuated yellow fever vaccine strain. At each blood-draw timepoint, two biological replicates of bulk PBMCs were collected. A standard Ficoll-Paque protocol was used to isolate PBMCs from peripheral blood. TriZol was used to extract RNA from bulk PBMCs, from CD4 and CD8 fractions, and from dextramer-positive and dextramer-negative fractions. Synthesis of TCR cDNA relied on 5'RACE template switching, a step that introduced a universal primer site along with unique molecular identifiers. Priming for cDNA synthesis came from both the TCR alpha and TCR beta constant segments. Library amplification used two PCR steps, and the second PCR step added sample barcodes and sequencing adapters. Libraries were sequenced on Illumina HiSeq 2500 (2x100 bp) or NovaSeq (2x150 bp). In the paper's pipeline: MIGEC was used to demultiplex reads and collapse the reads into UMI consensus sequences, and MiXCR was used for V(D)J alignment. Clonotypes responding to the vaccine were identified with edgeR on replicate PBMC samples, with the criteria of FDR below 0.01 and a log2 fold change above 5 up to day 15. Each bulk clonotype received a CD4 or CD8 identity based on whether the sequenced CD4 or CD8 repertoire contained that clonotype at higher abundance. Using fastp at Q25 and MiXCR, TCRdb reprocessed the public reads and kept productive beta chains. Rows merge per CDR3 protein into single entries with the most common DNA and genes. The V and J calls were not made by the authors but by TCRdb's processing. The sample records 250,000 to 350,000 distinct CDR3 sequences, about 6.9% of which are singletons. The ten largest make up about 18% of the sample.

The CDR3 goes from the cysteine to the phenylalanine over 17 residues. Only CDR3 DNA is held: 51 bases, read in frame from base 1. Taken from the germline V gene, the CDR1 and CDR2 loops are MGHRA and YSYEKL. Trimming at the junction amounts to 3 bases on V and 0 bases on J, and the germline ends lie 15 bases apart. The data are from a study of T cells after yellow fever vaccination (dated by TCRdb to the late 2010s). Some background on the complete study: The SMART-Seq v4 Ultra Low Input RNA kit was used to prepare libraries from fractions with low cell numbers. To follow T-cell clones before and after both primary and booster YFV17D yellow fever vaccination, bulk TCR alpha and beta repertoires underwent longitudinal sequencing. Two healthy male donors, one aged 18 to 29 and one aged 30 to 40 years, made up the cohort. Bulk PBMC replicates and cell subsets were isolated from blood drawn at multiple timepoints before and after both primary and secondary immunization.

Overall study results and their limits: After the booster, most clones that had expanded after primary vaccination were detected again (about 95% of CD4 and 88% of CD8), suggesting broad maintenance of memory. A small fraction of clonotypes showed up in both the CD4 and CD8 compartments, probably as a result of convergent recombination. The secondary T-cell response was weaker than the primary response but faster, peaking on day 5 instead of day 15. Computational filtering was needed because FACS-sorted repertoires could contain abundant contaminating clonotypes from the bulk population. Only a couple of donors were included in the study, so the extent to which the findings can be generalized is limited.

The sample here was PBMCs, taken more than 35 days after the first yellow fever vaccination. This TCR came from a man aged 18 to 30 who received the YFV17D yellow fever vaccine. Rearrangement joined TRBV4-1 to TRBJ2-1; no D gene call is confident. The CDR3 here reads CASSQPSQRSSYNEQFF. In nucleotide form, the sequence is TGCGCCAGCAGCCAGCCTTCCCAGCGCAGCTCCTACAATGAGCAGTTCTTC.